This record covers a single T cell receptor beta chain. This entry is derived from a study of technical replicates of blood from a handful of donors. Method: immunoSEQ multiplex PCR; TCRdb's copy keeps in-frame clones and lacks some. Altogether tens of thousands of clones are present, 96% being singletons, with the ten largest covering 0.35% to 0.45%. J gave up 2 bases and V 3 bases, and 6 bases lay outside the gene matches. Germline CDR1 and CDR2: SGDLS and YYNGEE. The CDR3 runs 15 residues. V usage is TRBV9 and J usage is TRBJ2-3, with 7 nucleotides matching TRBD2. This sequence was found in a human donor in good health. What was sequenced was T cells isolated from PBMCs. CDR3 in DNA: TGTGCCAGCAGCGCTGCAGCGGGGACCACAGATACGCAGTATTTT. This codes for CASSAAAGTTDTQYF. Full variable domain (missing parts from reference TRBV9 and TRBJ2-3): DSGVTQTPKHLITATGQRVTLRCSPRSGDLSVYWYQQSLDQGLQFLIQYYNGEERAKGNILERFSAQQFPDLHSELNLSSLELGDSALYFCASSAAAGTTDTQYFGPGTRLTVL.